These 2 T cell receptor beta chains share one sample of origin, sequenced in a study of blood T cell repertoires in COVID-19. Sequencing used immunoSEQ multiplex PCR; TCRdb keeps in-frame clones, though not all of them. The sample lists hundreds of thousands of clones; 70% to 90% were seen once. Sequenced input: peripheral blood. These receptors all come from a woman aged 25-40 years with active or convalescent COVID-19.

The rearrangement joins TRBV27 to TRBJ2-7; 12 bases fit TRBD1. The V gene end was trimmed by 5 bases and the J gene end by 8 bases; junction bases not matched to a gene: 7. The CDR3 spans 14 residues. Germline lookup yields CDR1 MNHEY and CDR2 SMNVEV (reference sequence). CDR3: CASSAPGQGAKQYF. DNA of the CDR3: TGTGCCAGCAGTGCTCCGGGACAGGGGGCTAAGCAGTACTTC.

The genes are TRBV19 and TRBJ1-2; 8 positions agree with TRBD1. Per germline, CDR1 LNHDA and CDR2 SQIVND (reference sequence). The CDR3 consists of 17 residues. With 3 bases clipped from V and 2 bases from J, the junction kept 11 bases outside the gene matches. The CDR3 DNA sequence: TGTGCCAGTAGTATTGTTCTGGACAGGGTCAGGAACTATGGCTACACCTTC. It codes for CASSIVLDRVRNYGYTF.